A single sample is the source of the 2 T cell receptor beta chains below, sequenced in a study of vaccination and CD4 T cells after COVID-19. A single record per CDR3 protein comes from TCRdb applying MiXCR to the PCR reads. The sample consists of some 21,000 distinct CDR3 sequences, around 60% of them appearing once. The sample here was CD4+ T cells from blood, taken before SARS-CoV-2 vaccination. The receptors were gathered from a human donor who had recovered from COVID-19.

This sequence joins TRBV15 and TRBJ2-4; TRBD1 is a possible D gene (6 bases). CDR1 and CDR2 from the germline V gene are LNHNV and YYDKDF (reference sequence). CDR3 size: 15 residues. V was cut by 3 bases and J by 6 bases, with 15 bases left in between. The CDR3 nucleotides read TGTGCCACCAGCAGGACCGGGACAATGAGAAACATTCAGTACTTC. Translation: CATSRTGTMRNIQYF.

V is TRBV6-1 and J is TRBJ2-5, with TRBD1 matching over 7 bases. This CDR3 region has 13 residues. CDR1 MNHNS and CDR2 SASEGT come from the germline V gene. V lost 6 bases, J lost 6 bases, and 7 bases stayed unmatched. The CDR3 loop reads CASRTGWSQTQYF. In nucleotides, the CDR3 is TGTGCCAGCAGGACAGGGTGGTCACAGACCCAGTACTTC.